This TCR beta chain was retrieved from a study of cytomegalovirus exposure and HLA in healthy donors. Study-wide results and caveats: Within an earlier analysis, most TCR beta V segments proved productive either about 87% or about 30% of the time.

Per the germline V gene, CDR1 is MNHNS and CDR2 is SASEGT. This CDR3 is built from 16 residues. The V segment lost 4 bases and the J segment 7 bases; nucleotides outside the gene matches: 8. As to this clone: Its antigen remains unidentified.

Amplification used 60 Vbeta primers and 13 Jbeta primers. Profiled with immunoSEQ multiplex PCR; TCRdb holds only in-frame clones, not every one. The table lists some 180,000 clones, 75% to 90% of them singletons. Source material: PBMCs. The chain combines TRBV6-1 with TRBJ1-4; 11 positions match TRBD1. The receptor was isolated from a male donor in good health and CMV-seronegative. CDR3 sequence: CASSGLPGQGGEKLFF. CDR3 bases: TGTGCCAGCAGTGGCTTACCGGGACAGGGGGGTGAAAAACTGTTTTTT.